Listed here are 9 T cell receptor beta chains from one sample, sequenced in a study of blood T cell repertoires in COVID-19. Repertoires were generated with immunoSEQ multiplex PCR, while TCRdb's copy carries only in-frame clones and drops some. The sample has more than 50,000 clones, 65% to 75% seen once. The sample comprised peripheral blood. These receptor sequences come from a woman aged 80 or older with acute or convalescent COVID-19.

The chain links TRBV4-2 to TRBJ2-5, with 9 bases aligning to TRBD2. The V and J ends lost 1 base and 3 bases, in that order; junction bases with no gene match: 9. The germline V gene encodes CDR1 LGHNA and CDR2 YNFKEQ. This CDR3 region has 17 residues. This CDR3 is CASSQALSGLAKETQYF. The CDR3 DNA reads TGTGCCAGCAGCCAAGCCTTATCTGGACTAGCGAAAGAGACCCAGTACTTC.

The V call is TRBV7-8, the J call TRBJ1-1; 8 bases match TRBD1. The V and J ends lost 4 bases and 6 bases, in that order; junction bases with no gene match: 7. The CDR3 has 14 amino acids. Germline V CDR1 and CDR2: SGHVS, FQNEAQ. CDR3 nucleotide sequence: TGTGCCAGCAGCTCGGACAGGGTGGGCGCTGAAGCTTTCTTT. It translates to CASSSDRVGAEAFF.

The chain uses TRBV7-2 and TRBJ2-7; possible D gene TRBD2, 5 bases. Trimming took off 5 bases at V and 6 bases at J, with 20 bases between the two ends. The CDR3 is 15 residues long. The germline gives CDR1 SGHTA, CDR2 FQGNSA. CDR3 region: CASSNNPASRGEQYF. As DNA, the CDR3 is TGTGCCAGCAGCAATAACCCCGCTAGCCGAGGCGAGCAGTACTTC. Using reference TRBV7-2 and TRBJ2-7 for the parts outside the CDR3, the full variable domain is GAGVSQSPSNKVTEKGKDVELRCDPISGHTALYWYRQSLGQGLEFLIYFQGNSAPDKSGLPSDRFSAERTGGSVSTLTIQRTQQEDSAVYLCASSNNPASRGEQYFGPGTRLTVT.

The chain's CDR3 is CSASLGNNQPQHF. Written as DNA, the CDR3 is TGCAGTGCTAGTCTAGGCAACAATCAGCCCCAGCATTTT. The gene calls are TRBV20-1 and TRBJ1-5; D remains ambiguous. The CDR3 covers 13 residues. In germline, CDR1 is DFQATT, CDR2 SNEGSKA (reference sequence). The V and J ends lost 3 bases and 3 bases respectively, with 9 bases between them.

The chain combines TRBV7-3 with TRBJ2-2; D is undetermined. The CDR3 runs to 15 residues. Germline values: CDR1 SGHTA, CDR2 FQGTGA. Between the trimmed V and J ends, which lost 5 bases and 1 base, there was a span of 11 bases. The CDR3 bases are TGTGCCAGCAGCCTCGGTTTCTTGAACACCGGGGAGCTGTTTTTT. Its translation: CASSLGFLNTGELFF. The whole variable domain, remainder taken from reference TRBV7-3 and TRBJ2-2, is GAGVSQTPSNKVTEKGKYVELRCDPISGHTALYWYRQSLGQGPEFLIYFQGTGAADDSGLPNDRFFAVRPEGSVSTLKIQRTERGDSAVYLCASSLGFLNTGELFFGEGSRLTVL.

This clone is a singleton in its sample. V gene TRBV11-3 combines with J gene TRBJ2-1; TRBD2 aligns across 8 bases. The CDR3 consists of 15 residues. After removal of 5 bases from V and 0 bases from J, the junction contained 3 bases not matched to a gene. CDR1 is SGHNT, CDR2 YENEEA, per germline. This CDR3 reads CASSLAGNSYNEQFF. In DNA, the CDR3 is TGTGCCAGCAGCCTAGCGGGTAACTCCTACAATGAGCAGTTCTTC.

The genes are TRBV7-2 and TRBJ2-7; 12 positions agree with TRBD2. The CDR3 is made up of 15 amino acids. Per germline, CDR1 SGHTA and CDR2 FQGNSA. After removal of 6 bases from V and 2 bases from J, the junction contained 5 bases not matched to a gene. DNA of the CDR3: TGTGCCAGCAGTCTAGCGGGAGGGCCGGCCTACGAGCAGTACTTC. Translation: CASSLAGGPAYEQYF.

This clone was recorded only once. The V gene is TRBV19, the J gene TRBJ1-1; a possible D gene is TRBD1 (5 bases). Germline V gene sequence: CDR1 LNHDA, CDR2 SQIVND (reference sequence). The CDR3 has 12 residues. V gave up 9 bases and J gave up 6 bases, with 14 bases separating them. CDR3 protein: CASQGSVAEAFF. The CDR3 DNA sequence: TGTGCCAGCCAGGGAAGTGTGGCTGAAGCTTTCTTT.

This clone was detected only a few times. The chain combines TRBV23-1 with TRBJ1-5; the D gene is possibly TRBD1 (5 bases). TRBV23-1 is an ORF; its function is uncertain. The CDR3 has 17 amino acids. The ends were cut back, 8 bases at V and 0 bases at J, with 20 bases in the middle. CDR3 sequence (DNA): TGCGCCAGCCCCGATTTGACAGAAAATTATAGCAATCAGCCCCAGCATTTT. Amino acids: CASPDLTENYSNQPQHF.